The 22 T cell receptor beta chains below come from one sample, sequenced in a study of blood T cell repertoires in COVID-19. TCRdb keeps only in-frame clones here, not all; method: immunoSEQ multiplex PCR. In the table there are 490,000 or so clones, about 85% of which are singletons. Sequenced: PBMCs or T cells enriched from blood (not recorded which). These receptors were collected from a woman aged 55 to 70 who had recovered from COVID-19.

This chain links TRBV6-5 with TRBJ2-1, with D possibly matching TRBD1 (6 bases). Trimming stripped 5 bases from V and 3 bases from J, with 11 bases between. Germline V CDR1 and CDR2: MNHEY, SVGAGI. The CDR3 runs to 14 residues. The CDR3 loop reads CASSLPGHYNEQFF. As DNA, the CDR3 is TGTGCCAGCAGTCTTCCGGGACACTACAATGAGCAGTTCTTC.

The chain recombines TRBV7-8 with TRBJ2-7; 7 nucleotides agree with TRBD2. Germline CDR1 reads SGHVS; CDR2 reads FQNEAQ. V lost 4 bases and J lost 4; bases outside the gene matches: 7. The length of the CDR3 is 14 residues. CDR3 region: CASSSSRGVYEQYV. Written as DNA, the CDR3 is TGTGCCAGCAGCTCCTCCCGGGGGGTTTACGAGCAGTACGTC.

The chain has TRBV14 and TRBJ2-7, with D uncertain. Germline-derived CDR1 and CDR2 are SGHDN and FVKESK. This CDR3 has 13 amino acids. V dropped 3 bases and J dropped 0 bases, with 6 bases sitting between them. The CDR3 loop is CASSHMSSYEQYF. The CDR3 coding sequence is TGTGCCAGCAGCCACATGAGCTCCTACGAGCAGTACTTC. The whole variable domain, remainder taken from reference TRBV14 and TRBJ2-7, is EAGVTQFPSHSVIEKGQTVTLRCDPISGHDNLYWYRRVMGKEIKFLLHFVKESKQDESGMPNNRFLAERTGGTYSTLKVQPAELEDSGVYFCASSHMSSYEQYFGPGTRLTVT.

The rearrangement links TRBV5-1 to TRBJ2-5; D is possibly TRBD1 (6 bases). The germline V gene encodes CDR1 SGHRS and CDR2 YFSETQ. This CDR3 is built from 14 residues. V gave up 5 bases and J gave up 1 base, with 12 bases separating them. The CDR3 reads CASSTGQLQETQYF. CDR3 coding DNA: TGCGCCAGCAGTACCGGACAGCTCCAAGAGACCCAGTACTTC. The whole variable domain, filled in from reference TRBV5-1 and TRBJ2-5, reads KAGVTQTPRYLIKTRGQQVTLSCSPISGHRSVSWYQQTPGQGLQFLFEYFSETQRNKGNFPGRFSGRQFSNSRSEMNVSTLELGDSALYLCASSTGQLQETQYFGPGTRLLVL.

CDR3 DNA: TGTGCCAGCACTAAGGGGACTCCTGGAAATTACGAGCAGTACTTC. This codes for CASTKGTPGNYEQYF. The chain carries TRBV2 and TRBJ2-7; D is perhaps TRBD2 (6 bases). This CDR3 is 15 amino acids long. In germline, CDR1 is SNHLY, CDR2 FYNNEI. Trimming stripped 7 bases from V and 4 bases from J, with 20 bases between.

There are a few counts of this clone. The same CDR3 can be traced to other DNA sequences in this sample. The CDR3 reads CASSSTENTEAFF. CDR3 DNA sequence: TGTGCCAGCTCGTCGACTGAAAACACTGAAGCTTTCTTT. The chain links TRBV18 to TRBJ1-1; D ambiguous. The CDR3 spans 13 residues. CDR1 and CDR2 from the germline V gene are KGHSH and LQKENI. Trimming took off 6 bases at V and 2 bases at J, with 10 bases between the two ends.

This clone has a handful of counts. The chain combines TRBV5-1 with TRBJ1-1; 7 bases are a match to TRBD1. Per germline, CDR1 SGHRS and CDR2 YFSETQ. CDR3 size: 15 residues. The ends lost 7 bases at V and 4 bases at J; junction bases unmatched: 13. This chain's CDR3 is CASQNPLSGGTEAFF. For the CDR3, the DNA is TGCGCCAGCCAGAACCCCCTATCAGGGGGCACTGAAGCTTTCTTT.

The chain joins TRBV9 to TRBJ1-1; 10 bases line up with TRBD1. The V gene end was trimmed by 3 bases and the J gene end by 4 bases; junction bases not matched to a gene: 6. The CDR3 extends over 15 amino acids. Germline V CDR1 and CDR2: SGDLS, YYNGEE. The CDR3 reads CASSADRGPGTEAFF. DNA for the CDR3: TGTGCCAGCAGCGCAGACAGGGGGCCGGGCACTGAAGCTTTCTTT.

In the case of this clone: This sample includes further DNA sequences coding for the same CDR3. In nucleotides, the CDR3 is TGCGCCAGCAGTCTCCTCAATGAGCAGTTCTTC. This gives the protein CASSLLNEQFF. The V gene is TRBV5-1, the J gene TRBJ2-1; D gene unclear. With 5 bases removed from V and 6 bases from J, the gap between germline ends came to 6 bases. Germline loops: CDR1 SGHRS, CDR2 YFSETQ. CDR3 length: 11 amino acids.

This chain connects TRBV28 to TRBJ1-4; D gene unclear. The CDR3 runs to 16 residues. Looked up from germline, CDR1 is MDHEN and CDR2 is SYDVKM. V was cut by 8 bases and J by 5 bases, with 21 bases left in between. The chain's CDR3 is CASASGERTSNEKLFF. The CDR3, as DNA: TGTGCCAGCGCCTCCGGGGAGCGAACCTCGAATGAAAAACTGTTTTTT.

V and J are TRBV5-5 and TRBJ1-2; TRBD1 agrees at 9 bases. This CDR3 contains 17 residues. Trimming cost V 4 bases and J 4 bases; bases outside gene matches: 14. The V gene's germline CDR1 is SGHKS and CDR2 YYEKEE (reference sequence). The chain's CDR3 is CASSVKSGTGFGYGYTF. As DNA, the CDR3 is TGTGCCAGCAGCGTCAAATCCGGGACAGGGTTTGGCTATGGCTACACCTTC.

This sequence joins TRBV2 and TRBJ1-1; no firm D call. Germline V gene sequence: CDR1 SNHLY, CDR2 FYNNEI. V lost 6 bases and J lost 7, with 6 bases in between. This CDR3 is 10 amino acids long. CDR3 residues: CASRGSEAFF. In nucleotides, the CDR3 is TGTGCCAGCAGAGGGAGTGAAGCTTTCTTT. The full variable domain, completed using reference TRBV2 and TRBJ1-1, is EPEVTQTPSHQVTQMGQEVILRCVPISNHLYFYWYRQILGQKVEFLVSFYNNEISEKSEIFDDQFSVERPDGSNFTLKIRSTKLEDSAMYFCASRGSEAFFGQGTRLTVV.

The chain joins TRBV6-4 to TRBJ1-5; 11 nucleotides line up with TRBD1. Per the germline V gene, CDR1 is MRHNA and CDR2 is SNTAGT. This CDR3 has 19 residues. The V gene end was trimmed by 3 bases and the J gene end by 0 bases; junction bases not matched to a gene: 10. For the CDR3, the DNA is TGTGCCAGCAGTGAGGACAGGGGGCCACAGGGCCATAGCAATCAGCCCCAGCATTTT. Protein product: CASSEDRGPQGHSNQPQHF.

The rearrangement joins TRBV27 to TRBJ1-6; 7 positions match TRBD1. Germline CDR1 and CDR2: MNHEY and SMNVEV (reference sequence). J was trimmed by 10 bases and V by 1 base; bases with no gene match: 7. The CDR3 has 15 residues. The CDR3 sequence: CASSLLDRGRSPLHF. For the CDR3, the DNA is TGTGCCAGCAGTTTATTAGATAGGGGGCGGTCACCCCTCCACTTT.

CDR3 protein: CATSNRVGGELFF. The CDR3 region has the DNA TGTGCCACCAGCAACAGGGTCGGCGGGGAGCTGTTTTTT. The chain couples TRBV24-1 to TRBJ2-2, with D perhaps TRBD1 (6 bases). The CDR3 covers 13 residues. Looked up from germline, CDR1 is KGHDR and CDR2 is SFDVKD. V lost 7 bases and J 7 bases, leaving 12 bases between the germline ends.

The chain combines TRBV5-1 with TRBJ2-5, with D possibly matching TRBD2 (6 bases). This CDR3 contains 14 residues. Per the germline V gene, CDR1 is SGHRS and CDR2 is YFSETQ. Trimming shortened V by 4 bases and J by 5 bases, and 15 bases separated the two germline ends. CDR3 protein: CASSPAGPAETQYF. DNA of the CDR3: TGCGCCAGCAGCCCGGCGGGACCGGCGGAGACCCAGTACTTC. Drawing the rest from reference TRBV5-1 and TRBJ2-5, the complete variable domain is KAGVTQTPRYLIKTRGQQVTLSCSPISGHRSVSWYQQTPGQGLQFLFEYFSETQRNKGNFPGRFSGRQFSNSRSEMNVSTLELGDSALYLCASSPAGPAETQYFGPGTRLLVL.

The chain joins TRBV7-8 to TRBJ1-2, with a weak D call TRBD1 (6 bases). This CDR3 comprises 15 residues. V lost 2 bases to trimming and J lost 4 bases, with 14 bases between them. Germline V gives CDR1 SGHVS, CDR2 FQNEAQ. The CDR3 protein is CASSLIRRGGYGYTF. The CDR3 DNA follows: TGTGCCAGCAGCTTAATTCGGAGGGGGGGCTATGGCTACACCTTC.

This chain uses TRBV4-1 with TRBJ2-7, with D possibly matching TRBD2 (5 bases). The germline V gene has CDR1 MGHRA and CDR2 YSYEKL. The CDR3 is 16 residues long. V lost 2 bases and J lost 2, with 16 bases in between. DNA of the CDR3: TGCGCCAGCAGCCAACCGGACTCAACGGCTCCCTACGAGCAGTACTTC. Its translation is CASSQPDSTAPYEQYF.

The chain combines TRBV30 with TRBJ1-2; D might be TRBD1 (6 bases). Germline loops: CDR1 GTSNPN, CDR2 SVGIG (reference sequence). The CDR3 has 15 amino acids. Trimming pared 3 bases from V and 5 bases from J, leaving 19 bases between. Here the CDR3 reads CAWRVPRAGEYGYTF. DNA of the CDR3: TGTGCCTGGAGAGTCCCCCGGGCAGGGGAGTATGGCTACACCTTC.

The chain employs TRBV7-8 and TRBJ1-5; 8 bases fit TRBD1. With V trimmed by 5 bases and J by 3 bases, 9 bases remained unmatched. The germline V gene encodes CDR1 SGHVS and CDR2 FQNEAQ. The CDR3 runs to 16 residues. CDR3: CASSTRQGAVNQPQHF. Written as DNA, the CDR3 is TGTGCCAGCAGCACAAGGCAGGGGGCGGTCAATCAGCCCCAGCATTTT.

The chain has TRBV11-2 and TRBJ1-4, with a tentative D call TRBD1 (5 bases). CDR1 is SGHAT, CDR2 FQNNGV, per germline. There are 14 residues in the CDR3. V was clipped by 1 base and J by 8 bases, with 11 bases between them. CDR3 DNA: TGTGCCAGCAGCTTAGGCAGGGTCAAAGAAAAACTGTTTTTT. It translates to CASSLGRVKEKLFF.

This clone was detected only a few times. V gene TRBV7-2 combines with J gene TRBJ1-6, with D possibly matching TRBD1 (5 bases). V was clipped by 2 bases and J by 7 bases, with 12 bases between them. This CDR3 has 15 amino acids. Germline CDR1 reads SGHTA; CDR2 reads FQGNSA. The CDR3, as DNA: TGTGCCAGCAGCTTAATAAGACAGTCGAATTCACCCCTCCACTTT. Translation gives CASSLIRQSNSPLHF.